These T cell receptor beta chains were read from a single sample in a study of T cell responses to AZD1222 COVID-19 vaccine. Only in-frame clones appear in the TCRdb table, and some are missing; sequencing was by immunoSEQ multiplex PCR. This table has around 140,000 clones, approximately 92% appearing once. Material: peripheral blood, obtained on day 0 of AZD1222 vaccination. The receptors here all came from an adult in good health. Each CDR3 is given without its conserved first and last residue. Each record gives: CDR3 protein, V gene.

cdr3_aa: ASSQDPGRAWDEQY; v_call: TRBV4-1
cdr3_aa: ASSELDRSYGYT; v_call: TRBV6-1
cdr3_aa: ASSRHTSGELF; v_call: TRBV7-2
cdr3_aa: ASSSPGGAGGFAKNIQY; v_call: TRBV19
cdr3_aa: ASRLRGVRGDEQY; v_call: TRBV28
cdr3_aa: ASSSPTYYGYT; v_call: TRBV7-9
cdr3_aa: AWSQSGNTEAF; v_call: TRBV30
cdr3_aa: ASEVIEGGYT; v_call: TRBV9
cdr3_aa: ASSPQTDSYEQY; v_call: TRBV9
cdr3_aa: ASSKGPGELF; v_call: TRBV11-2
cdr3_aa: ASRSGTLINQPQH; v_call: TRBV6-5
cdr3_aa: ASNSGTEETQY; v_call: TRBV28
cdr3_aa: SLLPASEQF; v_call: TRBV20-1
cdr3_aa: ASSDTDRRNPDRYEQY; v_call: TRBV7-8
cdr3_aa: ALGHSGANVLT; v_call: TRBV7-9
cdr3_aa: ASSSRTMNTGELF; v_call: TRBV27
cdr3_aa: ASSLRGPLNTEAF; v_call: TRBV11-2
cdr3_aa: ASSLAVIKNEQF; v_call: TRBV5-1
cdr3_aa: AWSAGLAGADEQF; v_call: TRBV30
cdr3_aa: ASSFAGLAYEQY; v_call: TRBV28
cdr3_aa: ASSSQAERVTGELF; v_call: TRBV7-2
cdr3_aa: ASIEESTESINQPQH; v_call: TRBV9
cdr3_aa: ASSLDGATEAF; v_call: TRBV5-4
cdr3_aa: ASSPGADYEQY; v_call: TRBV27
cdr3_aa: ASSWVGSGADTQY; v_call: TRBV28
cdr3_aa: ASSQGGAGPISPLH; v_call: TRBV7-6
cdr3_aa: ASSPGGNTEAF; v_call: TRBV11-2
cdr3_aa: ASSSQGRSDIHEQY; v_call: TRBV5-5
cdr3_aa: ASSVGPQANYGYT; v_call: TRBV18
cdr3_aa: AISESGRSNQPQH; v_call: TRBV10-3
cdr3_aa: ASSLRGGAVEQY; v_call: TRBV18
cdr3_aa: ASSKRSGLAGGEQF; v_call: TRBV21-1
cdr3_aa: ASSAGQGGFQPQH; v_call: TRBV9
cdr3_aa: ASSVAGTWVYGYT; v_call: TRBV9
cdr3_aa: ASSLGGGLNQPQH; v_call: TRBV13
cdr3_aa: ASSQLKGEQY; v_call: TRBV3-1/TRBV3-2
cdr3_aa: ASSYSMSDTQY; v_call: TRBV6-5
cdr3_aa: ASMGYNEQF; v_call: TRBV12-3/TRBV12-4
cdr3_aa: ASSPPRGPAGAKNIQY; v_call: TRBV27
cdr3_aa: ASSSWTSGRFSETQY; v_call: TRBV19
cdr3_aa: ASSASQGGGGGEQY; v_call: TRBV7-9
cdr3_aa: ASGSGGNQPQH; v_call: TRBV12-3/TRBV12-4
cdr3_aa: ASSFPSDRIDTQY; v_call: TRBV7-9
cdr3_aa: ASSPSGDSYNEQF; v_call: TRBV18